This T cell receptor (beta chain) was obtained from a study of control samples from healthy donors and cancer patients. Some clones are missing from TCRdb's copy, which holds only in-frame ones; the method was immunoSEQ multiplex PCR. The repertoire has about 110,000 clones, approximately 89% of them found once; the top ten carry 6% to 8%. The CDR3 totals 15 residues. Germline V gene sequence: CDR1 SGHDT, CDR2 YYEEEE. Trimming took off 1 base at V and 6 bases at J, with 17 bases between the two ends. V and J are TRBV5-6 and TRBJ2-7; tentatively, D is TRBD2 (6 bases). Sequenced input: blood. This TCR was recovered from a woman in her late teens or twenties in good health. The CDR3 nucleotides are TGTGCCAGCAGCTTGCGGAAGGCGACCGGGAGCGAGCAGTACTTC. The encoded protein is CASSLRKATGSEQYF.